These T cell receptor beta chains were read from a single sample in a study of T cell responses to AZD1222 COVID-19 vaccine. Measured with immunoSEQ multiplex PCR; TCRdb has only the in-frame clones, and not every one. The repertoire holds about 120,000 clones, roughly 91% seen once, with 7.1% in the top ten. The sample in question was peripheral blood, obtained 28 days after the second AZD1222 dose. These receptor sequences come from an adult who received the AZD1222 COVID-19 vaccine. CDR3s include the opening cysteine and the closing phenylalanine or tryptophan.

V | length | CDR3
TRBV19 | 14 | CASSREWRGSAQYF
TRBV5-1 | 13 | CASSTGTGVQAFF
TRBV15 | 16 | CATSRDTPTPPYEQYF
TRBV5-1 | 14 | CASRPQGTNEKLFF
TRBV7-2 | 17 | CASSFRRGQGSYNEQFF
TRBV5-4 | 15 | CASSLRSGNTGELFF
TRBV10-1 | 13 | CASSDPDDNEQFF
TRBV6-2/TRBV6-3 | 15 | CASSLGTSGADTQYF
TRBV7-9 | 17 | CASSSGLAGEYTGELFF
TRBV7-2 | 13 | CASSLIRGDGYTF
TRBV12-3/TRBV12-4 | 11 | CASSRGWEQYF
TRBV7-8 | 15 | CASSLGGGRAAELFF
TRBV29-1 | 13 | CSVEDLTNEKLFF
TRBV5-1 | 12 | CASSLDTYEQYF
TRBV18 | 17 | CASSTLGQGVSGNTIYF
TRBV7-2 | 16 | CASSLFTSGAQETQYF
TRBV2 | 14 | CASRWDRGGETQYF
TRBV29-1 | 13 | CSAADRDSYEQYF
TRBV3-1/TRBV3-2 | 14 | CASSHRQGANEQYF
TRBV12-5 | 15 | CASGLGRGGADTQYF
TRBV13 | 18 | CASSQGAGWVSSYNEQFF
TRBV27 | 14 | CASSTGIGYNEQFF
TRBV5-1 | 13 | CASSQGAHTEAFF
TRBV5-6 | 15 | CASSLRGGVQETQYF
TRBV7-9 | 14 | CASTTSARTGELFF
TRBV5-6 | 14 | CASSFRGLNTEAFF
TRBV5-1 | 15 | CASSLGSGVNTEAFF
TRBV5-8 | 16 | CASSIKDRGLQETQYF
TRBV3-1/TRBV3-2 | 15 | CASSQEGLAWETQYF
TRBV5-4 | 15 | CASSPPIGLNTEAFF
TRBV2 | 14 | CASTLTSGEETQYF
TRBV14 | 12 | CASSQELYEQYF
TRBV3-1/TRBV3-2 | 12 | CASSQVTHEQFF
TRBV12-3/TRBV12-4 | 11 | CASSSGLDLYF
TRBV19 | 14 | CASSIEAPGTEAFF
TRBV7-2 | 13 | CASSSPQQDEQFF
TRBV10-1 | 16 | CASKSKTGDFSYEQYF
TRBV19 | 16 | CASSIETGYPTGELFF
TRBV18 | 15 | CASSPLDRENYGYTF
TRBV4-1 | 15 | CASSQGGQQTYEQYF
TRBV12-3/TRBV12-4 | 12 | CAITTPGNTIYF
TRBV11-2 | 15 | CASSLGGWAKNIQYF
TRBV5-1 | 14 | CASRRTSEYNEQFF
TRBV19 | 14 | CASSIASSGNTIYF
TRBV30 | 16 | CAWRRDSEGLNYGYTF
TRBV6-2/TRBV6-3 | 17 | CASSYSIVDTLSYEQYF
TRBV7-2 | 16 | CASSLIGGAGGQPQHF
TRBV19 | 18 | CASRGSLGEGAGANVLTF
TRBV19 | 14 | CASRIAGGPYEQYF
TRBV11-2 | 11 | CASSSTYEQYF
TRBV18 | 15 | CASSPPGLGNYGYTF
TRBV5-1 | 13 | CASSLDSPTEAFF